A selection of T cell receptor beta chains follows, all from one sample in a study of blood T cell repertoires in COVID-19. The data were produced by immunoSEQ multiplex PCR, yet TCRdb's version contains in-frame clones alone and is incomplete. The sample holds roughly 150,000 clones, around 88% seen once. Input material: peripheral blood. Every receptor here comes from a human donor in a cohort sampled during active COVID-19. Both conserved end residues are trimmed from each CDR3. The order of the fields is CDR3 protein, J gene, D gene, V gene. The D gene is left open where the match is weak.

CDR3aa: ASSYRLAYEQY
j_gene: TRBJ2-7
d_gene: NA
v_gene: TRBV6-5

CDR3aa: ATTGYNEQF
j_gene: TRBJ2-1
d_gene: NA
v_gene: TRBV12-3/TRBV12-4

CDR3aa: ASSTQPGQASYEQY
j_gene: TRBJ2-7
d_gene: TRBD1
v_gene: TRBV5-1

CDR3aa: ASRSSTTGVGQPQH
j_gene: TRBJ1-5
d_gene: TRBD1
v_gene: TRBV6-6

CDR3aa: ASSYSSGNEQF
j_gene: TRBJ2-1
d_gene: NA
v_gene: TRBV6-2/TRBV6-3

CDR3aa: ASSLGMGRYGYT
j_gene: TRBJ1-2
d_gene: NA
v_gene: TRBV7-2

CDR3aa: ASSYSGGQGIGYT
j_gene: TRBJ1-2
d_gene: NA
v_gene: TRBV6-5

CDR3aa: ASSGITSGRYTGELF
j_gene: TRBJ2-2
d_gene: TRBD2
v_gene: TRBV11-3

CDR3aa: ASSPSGGSSYNSPLH
j_gene: TRBJ1-6
d_gene: NA
v_gene: TRBV9

CDR3aa: ASSLLTPGGGTEAF
j_gene: TRBJ1-1
d_gene: NA
v_gene: TRBV28

CDR3aa: ASSSYMGTSGGNEQF
j_gene: TRBJ2-1
d_gene: TRBD2
v_gene: TRBV7-7

CDR3aa: ASSPWSGAEAF
j_gene: TRBJ1-1
d_gene: NA
v_gene: TRBV18

CDR3aa: ASSAQPYYEQY
j_gene: TRBJ2-7
d_gene: NA
v_gene: TRBV2

CDR3aa: AWSGARVGMNTEAF
j_gene: TRBJ1-1
d_gene: NA
v_gene: TRBV30

CDR3aa: ASIRQGRPYEQY
j_gene: TRBJ2-7
d_gene: TRBD1
v_gene: TRBV28

CDR3aa: ASSQLPPRDYAGETQY
j_gene: TRBJ2-5
d_gene: TRBD2
v_gene: TRBV2

CDR3aa: ASSLTSGRAGYNEQF
j_gene: TRBJ2-1
d_gene: TRBD2
v_gene: TRBV4-2

CDR3aa: ASSSRTSGMYNEQF
j_gene: TRBJ2-1
d_gene: TRBD2
v_gene: TRBV3-1/TRBV3-2

CDR3aa: ASSLRPDRVYDVD
j_gene: TRBJ2-7
d_gene: TRBD1
v_gene: TRBV5-6

CDR3aa: ASSSLTDTEAF
j_gene: TRBJ1-1
d_gene: NA
v_gene: TRBV7-3

CDR3aa: ASSGGTGELF
j_gene: TRBJ2-2
d_gene: TRBD2
v_gene: TRBV9

CDR3aa: ASIRDRAPSGANVLT
j_gene: TRBJ2-6
d_gene: TRBD1
v_gene: TRBV5-4

CDR3aa: ASSPGLAGVGANVLT
j_gene: TRBJ2-6
d_gene: TRBD2
v_gene: TRBV11-2

CDR3aa: ASIDSYYEQY
j_gene: TRBJ2-7
d_gene: NA
v_gene: TRBV19

CDR3aa: ASSLADLTGEQY
j_gene: TRBJ2-7
d_gene: NA
v_gene: TRBV7-2

CDR3aa: ASSLISGGAHEQY
j_gene: TRBJ2-7
d_gene: TRBD2
v_gene: TRBV27

CDR3aa: AWSYTGGDASGYT
j_gene: TRBJ1-2
d_gene: TRBD1
v_gene: TRBV30

CDR3aa: ASSLSGNYEQY
j_gene: TRBJ2-7
d_gene: NA
v_gene: TRBV27

CDR3aa: ASSLDRLQGTGPQY
j_gene: TRBJ2-7
d_gene: NA
v_gene: TRBV7-8

CDR3aa: ASSRIPGREGNEQF
j_gene: TRBJ2-1
d_gene: TRBD2
v_gene: TRBV3-1/TRBV3-2

CDR3aa: ASSPPLRLAATYEQY
j_gene: TRBJ2-7
d_gene: NA
v_gene: TRBV14

CDR3aa: ASSHVGTGALEQY
j_gene: TRBJ2-7
d_gene: TRBD1
v_gene: TRBV19

CDR3aa: ASSSLTGSSYEQY
j_gene: TRBJ2-7
d_gene: TRBD1
v_gene: TRBV5-5

CDR3aa: SERTGLADTQY
j_gene: TRBJ2-3
d_gene: TRBD1
v_gene: TRBV29-1

CDR3aa: SASFLAGGILYNEQF
j_gene: TRBJ2-1
d_gene: TRBD2
v_gene: TRBV20-1

CDR3aa: ASSLRGQEAF
j_gene: TRBJ1-1
d_gene: TRBD1
v_gene: TRBV12-3/TRBV12-4

CDR3aa: ASSPPTGGNYGYT
j_gene: TRBJ1-2
d_gene: TRBD1
v_gene: TRBV18

CDR3aa: ASSLAGDRGQPQH
j_gene: TRBJ1-5
d_gene: TRBD1
v_gene: TRBV5-6

CDR3aa: ASSPNSYSTEAF
j_gene: TRBJ1-1
d_gene: NA
v_gene: TRBV27

CDR3aa: ASSSGSYEQY
j_gene: TRBJ2-7
d_gene: NA
v_gene: TRBV27

CDR3aa: ASSLDAGRFYGYT
j_gene: TRBJ1-2
d_gene: NA
v_gene: TRBV7-2

CDR3aa: ASSIAAQGETQY
j_gene: TRBJ2-5
d_gene: NA
v_gene: TRBV19

CDR3aa: AFPDREGYT
j_gene: TRBJ1-2
d_gene: TRBD1
v_gene: TRBV30

CDR3aa: ASSLVRGYEQY
j_gene: TRBJ2-7
d_gene: NA
v_gene: TRBV28

CDR3aa: ASSRDRETDTQY
j_gene: TRBJ2-3
d_gene: TRBD1
v_gene: TRBV7-9

CDR3aa: ASSSPRPPDSSYNEQF
j_gene: TRBJ2-1
d_gene: NA
v_gene: TRBV28

CDR3aa: ASSSTGGGSQPQH
j_gene: TRBJ1-5
d_gene: TRBD1
v_gene: TRBV19

CDR3aa: ASSLSGRDTDTQY
j_gene: TRBJ2-3
d_gene: NA
v_gene: TRBV27

CDR3aa: ASRLNYEQY
j_gene: TRBJ2-7
d_gene: NA
v_gene: TRBV28

CDR3aa: ASGWVRTNTEAF
j_gene: TRBJ1-1
d_gene: NA
v_gene: TRBV27

CDR3aa: ASSLRQGYEQY
j_gene: TRBJ2-7
d_gene: TRBD1
v_gene: TRBV5-1

CDR3aa: ASSDKPIEETQY
j_gene: TRBJ2-5
d_gene: NA
v_gene: TRBV10-2

CDR3aa: ASSLVLGYEQY
j_gene: TRBJ2-7
d_gene: NA
v_gene: TRBV7-2

CDR3aa: ATVNSGGEQY
j_gene: TRBJ2-7
d_gene: NA
v_gene: TRBV6-5

CDR3aa: SVVIQGAYGYT
j_gene: TRBJ1-2
d_gene: TRBD1
v_gene: TRBV29-1